The 30 T cell receptor beta chains listed next were all sequenced from one sample in a study. From the RT-PCR reads, TCRdb called clonotypes with MiXCR, one entry per CDR3 protein. The sample includes about 700,000 distinct CDR3 sequences, approximately 15% of them seen just once. The source material was memory CD4+ T cells from blood. The receptors here all came from a female donor in good health, serving as a healthy control.

This clonotype was seen more than once but under ten times. As DNA, the CDR3 is TGTGCCAGCAGTTCCGGGCCCCGTTACAATGAGCAGTTCTTC. Its translation: CASSSGPRYNEQFF. The gene calls are TRBV28 and TRBJ2-1; D is unresolved. Germline V gene sequence: CDR1 MDHEN, CDR2 SYDVKM. Between the trimmed V and J ends, which lost 4 bases and 4 bases, there was a span of 11 bases. CDR3 length equals 14 residues.

This clonotype was observed at least ten times. The chain carries TRBV10-3 and TRBJ2-1; 12 nucleotides align to TRBD2. Trimming cost V 3 bases and J 8 bases; bases outside gene matches: 8. Germline loops: CDR1 ENHRY, CDR2 SYGVKD. The CDR3 loop spans 16 amino acids. The CDR3 DNA reads as TGTGCCATCAGTGATCCCCGGACTAGCGGGAACGATGAGCAGTTCTTC. Its protein is CAISDPRTSGNDEQFF.

The CDR3 coding sequence is TGTGCCAGCAGCTTCTCGGACAGGGCTGAGCAGTTCTTC. This sequence encodes CASSFSDRAEQFF. The chain uses TRBV7-9 and TRBJ2-1; 8 positions agree with TRBD1. The CDR3 consists of 13 residues. The J segment lost 9 bases and the V segment lost 3 bases, leaving 4 bases of the junction unmatched. Looked up from germline, CDR1 is SEHNR and CDR2 is FQNEAQ (reference sequence).

V gene TRBV24-1 combines with J gene TRBJ1-5; possible D gene TRBD1, 5 bases. Trimming left V 6 bases short and J 5 bases short, with 13 bases between. Germline V gene lookup returns CDR1 KGHDR and CDR2 SFDVKD. This CDR3 comprises 14 residues. CDR3 DNA: TGTGCCACCAGTCGTGGGGGAGAGGATCAGCCCCAGCATTTT. It specifies CATSRGGEDQPQHF.

This clonotype was counted a few times. The chain joins TRBV6-5 to TRBJ2-5; D uncertain. Germline lookup yields CDR1 MNHEY and CDR2 SVGAGI. Trimming removed 1 base from V and 4 bases from J, with 13 bases in between. The CDR3 is 15 residues long. CDR3 sequence: CASSYFVTLGETQYF. For the CDR3, the DNA is TGTGCCAGCAGTTACTTCGTGACATTGGGAGAGACCCAGTACTTC.

This clonotype has a handful of counts. The chain couples TRBV7-9 to TRBJ2-1; D remains ambiguous. The germline gives CDR1 SEHNR, CDR2 FQNEAQ (reference sequence). V dropped 1 base and J dropped 16 bases, with 14 bases sitting between them. The CDR3 contains 12 residues. CDR3 residues: CASSLGIYAEFF. DNA of the CDR3: TGTGCCAGCAGCTTAGGGATTTACGCGGAATTCTTC. Combining the CDR3 with reference TRBV7-9 and TRBJ2-1 gives the whole variable domain DTGVSQNPRHKITKRGQNVTFRCDPISEHNRLYWYRQTLGQGPEFLTYFQNEAQLEKSRLLSDRFSAERPKGSFSTLEIQRTEQGDSAMYLCASSLGIYAEFFGPGTRLTVL.

V usage is TRBV18 and J usage is TRBJ1-1; D perhaps matches TRBD1 (6 bases). The CDR3 is made up of 15 amino acids. Trimming took 3 bases from V and 4 from J, leaving 15 bases between them. Germline loops: CDR1 KGHSH, CDR2 LQKENI. The CDR3 DNA is TGTGCCAGCTCACCTCCCAAGGGGGGCGTCACTGAAGCTTTCTTT. Translation: CASSPPKGGVTEAFF.

This clonotype was observed a few times. The chain carries TRBV7-9 and TRBJ1-1, with D possibly TRBD1 on 6 matching bases. Germline CDR1 SEHNR, CDR2 FQNEAQ (reference sequence). V lost 10 bases and J lost 4, with 22 bases in between. The CDR3 runs to 15 residues. This CDR3 is CATNPGDFSGTEAFF. CDR3 DNA sequence: TGTGCCACCAACCCAGGGGACTTCTCGGGCACTGAAGCTTTCTTT. Using reference TRBV7-9 and TRBJ1-1 for the parts outside the CDR3, the full variable domain is DTGVSQNPRHKITKRGQNVTFRCDPISEHNRLYWYRQTLGQGPEFLTYFQNEAQLEKSRLLSDRFSAERPKGSFSTLEIQRTEQGDSAMYLCATNPGDFSGTEAFFGQGTRLTVV.

The rearrangement links TRBV5-1 to TRBJ1-2; tentatively, D is TRBD1 (6 bases). Germline values: CDR1 SGHRS, CDR2 YFSETQ. The V gene lost 0 bases and the J gene lost 4 bases, with 16 bases spanning the gap. CDR3 length: 16 residues. The CDR3 loop reads CASSLAGGASLYGYTF. CDR3 nucleotides: TGCGCCAGCAGCTTGGCGGGGGGGGCCTCTCTCTATGGCTACACCTTC.

This sequence joins TRBV5-1 and TRBJ2-7; D uncertain. This CDR3 is built from 13 residues. Germline V gene lookup returns CDR1 SGHRS and CDR2 YFSETQ. The ends were cut back, 3 bases at V and 2 bases at J, with 9 bases in the middle. The CDR3 spells CASSYSATYEQYF. The CDR3 DNA reads TGCGCCAGCAGCTATTCAGCTACCTACGAGCAGTACTTC.

The sample holds many counts of this clonotype. This chain links TRBV11-2 with TRBJ2-2; D unresolved. Germline V gives CDR1 SGHAT, CDR2 FQNNGV. Trimming left V 5 bases short and J 5 bases short, with 3 bases between. The CDR3 covers 11 residues. CDR3 loop: CASSPTGELFF. CDR3 DNA sequence: TGTGCCAGCAGCCCGACCGGGGAGCTGTTTTTT.

In its sample, this clonotype was seen a few times. J is TRBJ1-1 and V is TRBV12-3 or TRBV12-4; D gene ambiguous. The germline V and J ends were trimmed by 3 bases and 1 base, with 9 bases remaining between them. The CDR3 is 14 amino acids. CDR3 coding DNA: TGTGCCAGCAGTTTGAGGGAGGCGAACACTGAAGCTTTCTTT. The encoded protein is CASSLREANTEAFF.

This clonotype was recorded a few times. This rearrangement joins TRBV7-3 to TRBJ1-1, with D maybe TRBD1 (5 bases). V gave up 6 bases and J gave up 2 bases, with 10 bases separating them. Germline V CDR1 and CDR2: SGHTA, FQGTGA. The CDR3 totals 13 residues. DNA of the CDR3: TGTGCCAGCAGTACAGGCATAAACACTGAAGCTTTCTTT. Translation: CASSTGINTEAFF.

This clonotype was recorded a few times. The chain recombines TRBV5-1 with TRBJ2-1; possibly TRBD2 for D (5 bases). Looked up from germline, CDR1 is SGHRS and CDR2 is YFSETQ. V was cut by 2 bases and J by 0 bases, with 9 bases left in between. The CDR3 is 15 residues long. The DNA of the CDR3 is TGCGCCAGCAGCTTTCAGCGGAGCTCCTACAATGAGCAGTTCTTC. Protein: CASSFQRSSYNEQFF. The full variable domain, its missing parts supplied by reference TRBV5-1 and TRBJ2-1, is KAGVTQTPRYLIKTRGQQVTLSCSPISGHRSVSWYQQTPGQGLQFLFEYFSETQRNKGNFPGRFSGRQFSNSRSEMNVSTLELGDSALYLCASSFQRSSYNEQFFGPGTRLTVL.

The genes are TRBV18 and TRBJ1-5, with D unresolved. From germline, CDR1 is KGHSH and CDR2 LQKENI. The CDR3 sequence is 16 residues long. Trimming left V 2 bases short and J 0 bases short, with 11 bases between. In DNA, the CDR3 is TGTGCCAGCTCACCAGGTGCCCCCCATAGCAATCAGCCCCAGCATTTT. Its translation is CASSPGAPHSNQPQHF.

The sample holds many counts of this clonotype. The CDR3 protein is CASSLRDGGARTGELFF. CDR3 nucleotide sequence: TGTGCCAGCAGCTTACGCGATGGGGGGGCCCGGACCGGGGAGCTGTTTTTT. V and J are TRBV7-3 and TRBJ2-2, with D perhaps matching TRBD2 (7 bases). The germline V gene has CDR1 SGHTA and CDR2 FQGTGA. This CDR3 is built from 17 residues. The germline V and J ends were trimmed by 2 bases and 5 bases, with 18 bases remaining between them.

This chain links TRBV5-6 with TRBJ1-5; 7 bases fit TRBD1. The V and J ends lost 3 bases and 1 base, in that order; junction bases with no gene match: 10. There are 17 residues in the CDR3. Germline loops: CDR1 SGHDT, CDR2 YYEEEE. The DNA for the CDR3 is TGTGCCAGCAGCTCCGTGAAGACAGGGAACAGCAATCAGCCCCAGCATTTT. It specifies CASSSVKTGNSNQPQHF.

The chain couples TRBV28 to TRBJ2-1, with D possibly TRBD1 on 5 matching bases. CDR1 and CDR2 from the germline V gene are MDHEN and SYDVKM. Deletions cut 5 bases from V and 9 bases from J, with 17 bases between. This CDR3 region has 14 residues. The CDR3: CASSENRVRGEQFF. CDR3 sequence (DNA): TGTGCCAGCAGTGAGAATAGGGTTAGGGGTGAGCAGTTCTTC.

This clonotype occurred many times. The chain is built from TRBV6-5 and TRBJ2-3; D ambiguous. CDR3 length: 14 amino acids. V lost 5 bases and J 3 bases, leaving 12 bases between the germline ends. Germline V lookup: CDR1 MNHEY, CDR2 SVGAGI. The CDR3 loop is CASSRFDGTDTQYF. CDR3 bases: TGTGCCAGCAGTCGATTTGACGGGACAGATACGCAGTATTTT.

This clonotype was observed a handful of times. The rearrangement links TRBV5-1 to TRBJ1-1; 7 bases agree with TRBD1. Germline V gene data show CDR1 as SGHRS and CDR2 as YFSETQ. CDR3 size: 15 residues. V trimming: 2 bases; J trimming: 3 bases; junction bases outside the gene matches: 7. The CDR3: CASSLGTGADTEAFF. The CDR3, as DNA: TGCGCCAGCAGCTTAGGCACAGGGGCGGACACTGAAGCTTTCTTT.

V and J are TRBV5-1 and TRBJ1-2; 9 bases map to TRBD1. The CDR3 covers 14 residues. J was trimmed by 6 bases and V by 4 bases; bases with no gene match: 7. The germline V gene has CDR1 SGHRS and CDR2 YFSETQ. CDR3 nucleotide sequence: TGCGCCAGCAGCCTACAGGGACAGGGCGATGGCTACACCTTC. This gives the protein CASSLQGQGDGYTF.

This clonotype showed up just a few times. This sequence joins TRBV15 and TRBJ1-2, with D possibly matching TRBD1 (6 bases). The V end was cut by 3 bases, the J end by 4 bases, with 15 bases between. The CDR3 extends over 15 amino acids. The germline V gene encodes CDR1 LNHNV and CDR2 YYDKDF (reference sequence). CDR3 residues: CATSSGQSTAYGYTF. The CDR3 nucleotides read TGTGCCACCAGCAGCGGACAGTCAACGGCCTATGGCTACACCTTC.

The chain links TRBV3-1 to TRBJ2-7, with 11 bases aligning to TRBD2. V was pared by 8 bases and J by 6 bases, with 6 bases of the junction left unmatched. Germline loops: CDR1 LGHDT, CDR2 YNNKEL (reference sequence). This CDR3 is 13 amino acids long. This CDR3 reads CASGASGRSEQYF. In DNA form, the CDR3 reads TGTGCCAGCGGGGCTAGCGGGAGGAGCGAGCAGTACTTC.

This clonotype was recorded a few times. The V gene is TRBV21-1, the J gene TRBJ2-1; the D call TRBD1 from the table was never checked on the DNA. TRBV21-1 is a recognized pseudogene. This CDR3 comprises 12 residues. CDR3: CASPSGRGSQFF. The DNA of the CDR3 is TGTGCCAGCCCTTCAGGACGGGGGTCACAGTTCTTC.

This clonotype was recorded at least ten times. The rearrangement uses TRBV29-1 and TRBJ2-7; D could derive from TRBD1 or TRBD2 (5 bases each). Trimming took off 5 bases at V and 1 base at J, with 18 bases between the two ends. The CDR3 length is 15 residues. Germline CDR1 is SQVTM and CDR2 is ANQGSEA. The CDR3 DNA is TGCAGCGTTCTACCTCCCGGGACGGGTTCCTACGAGCAGTACTTC. Its translation: CSVLPPGTGSYEQYF.

The rearrangement links TRBV4-3 to TRBJ2-5, with D tentatively TRBD2 (6 bases). Trimming pared 0 bases from V and 6 bases from J, leaving 14 bases between. CDR1 is LGHNA and CDR2 is YSLEER in the germline V gene. The CDR3 is 15 residues long. The CDR3 loop reads CASSQDPGVVKTQYF. The CDR3 DNA reads TGCGCCAGCAGCCAAGATCCGGGAGTAGTGAAGACCCAGTACTTC.

This clonotype was found many times. This chain connects TRBV4-3 to TRBJ2-2, with 10 bases that match TRBD2. J lost 3 bases, V lost 4 bases, and 5 bases had no gene match. CDR1 and CDR2 from the germline V gene are LGHNA and YSLEER. The CDR3 extends over 16 amino acids. CDR3 residues: CASSPLAGVDTGELFF. The DNA for the CDR3 is TGCGCCAGCAGCCCCCTAGCGGGAGTGGACACCGGGGAGCTGTTTTTT.

This sequence joins TRBV19 and TRBJ2-5; the D gene is possibly TRBD2 (5 bases). The length of the CDR3 is 15 residues. Germline CDR1 reads LNHDA; CDR2 reads SQIVND (reference sequence). Trimming left V 7 bases short and J 2 bases short, with 17 bases between. CDR3 loop: CASTPDGVGQETQYF. The DNA for the CDR3 is TGTGCCAGTACCCCCGACGGGGTTGGACAAGAGACCCAGTACTTC.

This clonotype was observed many times. The chain combines TRBV29-1 with TRBJ1-2; 12 bases are shared with TRBD1. CDR1 is SQVTM, CDR2 ANQGSEA, per germline. The V and J ends lost 2 bases and 8 bases, in that order; junction bases with no gene match: 6. The CDR3 is made up of 14 amino acids. The CDR3, as DNA: TGCAGCGTTGAAAGGGGACAGGGGGCTGGGGGCTACACCTTC. Translating it yields CSVERGQGAGGYTF.

V and J are TRBV18 and TRBJ2-7; 7 nucleotides agree with TRBD1. The ends lost 4 bases at V and 5 bases at J; junction bases unmatched: 8. Germline CDR1 KGHSH, CDR2 LQKENI. The CDR3 has 14 amino acids. CDR3 sequence (DNA): TGTGCCAGCTCACGTGACAGGGCCGTCCACGAGCAGTACTTC. Translation: CASSRDRAVHEQYF.